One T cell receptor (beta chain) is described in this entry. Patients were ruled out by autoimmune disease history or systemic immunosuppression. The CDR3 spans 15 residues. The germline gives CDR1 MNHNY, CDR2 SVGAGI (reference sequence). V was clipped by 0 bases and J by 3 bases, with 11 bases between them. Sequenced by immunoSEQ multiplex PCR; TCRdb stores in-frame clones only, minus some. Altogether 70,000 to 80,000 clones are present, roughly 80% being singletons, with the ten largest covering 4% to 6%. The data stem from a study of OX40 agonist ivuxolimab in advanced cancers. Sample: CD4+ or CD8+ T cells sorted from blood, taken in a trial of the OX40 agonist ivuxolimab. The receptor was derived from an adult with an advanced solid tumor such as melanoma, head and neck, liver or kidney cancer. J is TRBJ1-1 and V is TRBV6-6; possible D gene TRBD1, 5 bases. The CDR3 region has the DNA TGTGCCAGCAGTTACTCAATACAGGATCACACTGAAGCTTTCTTT. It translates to CASSYSIQDHTEAFF.